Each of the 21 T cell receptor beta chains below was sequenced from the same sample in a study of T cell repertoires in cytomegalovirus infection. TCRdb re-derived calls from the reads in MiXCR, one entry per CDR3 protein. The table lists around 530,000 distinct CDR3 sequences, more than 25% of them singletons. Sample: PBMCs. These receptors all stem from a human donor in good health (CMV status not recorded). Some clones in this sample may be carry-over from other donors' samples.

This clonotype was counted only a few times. DNA of the CDR3: TGTGCCAGCAGTTGGGGGGGATCTGCAACTAATGAAAAACTGTTTTTT. It translates to CASSWGGSATNEKLFF. V and J are TRBV28 and TRBJ1-4; maybe TRBD1 (5 bases). The length of the CDR3 is 16 residues. Germline assignment: CDR1 MDHEN and CDR2 SYDVKM. Trimming took off 4 bases at V and 0 bases at J, with 12 bases between the two ends.

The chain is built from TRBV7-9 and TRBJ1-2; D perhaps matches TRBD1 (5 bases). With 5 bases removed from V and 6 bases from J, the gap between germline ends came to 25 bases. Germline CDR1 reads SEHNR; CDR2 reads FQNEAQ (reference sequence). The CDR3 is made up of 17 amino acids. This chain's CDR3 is CASSRGPKSRDPNGYTF. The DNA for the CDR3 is TGTGCCAGCAGCCGCGGGCCCAAAAGCAGGGACCCGAATGGCTACACCTTC.

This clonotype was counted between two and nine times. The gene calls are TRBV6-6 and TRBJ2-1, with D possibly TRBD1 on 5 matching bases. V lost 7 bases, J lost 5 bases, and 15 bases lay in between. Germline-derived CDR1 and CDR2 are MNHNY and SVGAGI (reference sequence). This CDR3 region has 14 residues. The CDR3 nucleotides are TGTGCCAGCATAACGGACATTTTTAACAATGAGCAGTTCTTC. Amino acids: CASITDIFNNEQFF.

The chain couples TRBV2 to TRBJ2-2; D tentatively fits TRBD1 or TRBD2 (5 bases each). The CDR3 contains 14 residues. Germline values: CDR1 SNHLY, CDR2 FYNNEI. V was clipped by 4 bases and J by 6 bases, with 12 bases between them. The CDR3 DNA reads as TGTGCCAGCAGTGCGAGGGGAAGATCCGGGGAGCTGTTTTTT. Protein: CASSARGRSGELFF.

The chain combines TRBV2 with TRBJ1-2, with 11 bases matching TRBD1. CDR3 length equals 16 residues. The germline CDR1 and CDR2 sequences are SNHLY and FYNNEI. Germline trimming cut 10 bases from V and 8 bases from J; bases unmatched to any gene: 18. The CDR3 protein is CAIRRGSGTGGYGYTF. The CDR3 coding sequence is TGTGCCATCCGGAGGGGTTCCGGGACAGGGGGTTACGGCTACACCTTC. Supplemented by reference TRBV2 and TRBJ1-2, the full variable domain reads EPEVTQTPSHQVTQMGQEVILRCVPISNHLYFYWYRQILGQKVEFLVSFYNNEISEKSEIFDDQFSVERPDGSNFTLKIRSTKLEDSAMYFCAIRRGSGTGGYGYTFGSGTRLTVV.

In nucleotides, the CDR3 is TGTGCCACCAGCAGGACCATTCTGAACACCGGGGAGCTGTTTTTT. The encoded protein is CATSRTILNTGELFF. This chain links TRBV15 with TRBJ2-2; D unclear. CDR3 length equals 15 residues. The V gene's germline CDR1 is LNHNV and CDR2 YYDKDF (reference sequence). The V and J ends lost 3 bases and 1 base respectively, with 9 bases between them.

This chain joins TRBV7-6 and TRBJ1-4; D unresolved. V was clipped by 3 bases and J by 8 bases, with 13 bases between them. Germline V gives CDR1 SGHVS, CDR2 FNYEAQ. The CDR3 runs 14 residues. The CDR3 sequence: CASSFNNIGEKLFF. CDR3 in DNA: TGTGCCAGCAGCTTTAATAATATCGGAGAAAAACTGTTTTTT.

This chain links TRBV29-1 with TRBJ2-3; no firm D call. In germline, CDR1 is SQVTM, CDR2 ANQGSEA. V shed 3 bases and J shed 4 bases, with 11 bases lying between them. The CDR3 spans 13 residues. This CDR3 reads CSVDGIRADTQYF. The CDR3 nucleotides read TGCAGCGTTGACGGAATTCGAGCAGATACGCAGTATTTT.

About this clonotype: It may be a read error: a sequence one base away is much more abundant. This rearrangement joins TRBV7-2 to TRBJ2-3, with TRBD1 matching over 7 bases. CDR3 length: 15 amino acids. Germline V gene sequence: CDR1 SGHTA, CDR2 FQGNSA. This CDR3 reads CANSLDRLNTDTQYF. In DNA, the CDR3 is TGTGCCAACAGCTTGGACAGGCTTAACACAGATACGCAGTATTTT.

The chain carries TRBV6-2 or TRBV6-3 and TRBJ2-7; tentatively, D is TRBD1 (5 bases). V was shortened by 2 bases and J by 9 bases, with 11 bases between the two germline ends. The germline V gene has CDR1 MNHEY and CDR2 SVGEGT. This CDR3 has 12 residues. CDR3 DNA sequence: TGTGCCAGCAGTTACCGGCAGGGTGGGCAGTACTTC. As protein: CASSYRQGGQYF.

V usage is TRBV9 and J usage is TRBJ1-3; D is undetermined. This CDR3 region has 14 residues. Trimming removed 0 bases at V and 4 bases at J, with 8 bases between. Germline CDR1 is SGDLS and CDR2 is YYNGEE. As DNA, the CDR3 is TGTGCCAGCAGCGTAGTAGGGAACGGAAACACCATATATTTT. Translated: CASSVVGNGNTIYF.

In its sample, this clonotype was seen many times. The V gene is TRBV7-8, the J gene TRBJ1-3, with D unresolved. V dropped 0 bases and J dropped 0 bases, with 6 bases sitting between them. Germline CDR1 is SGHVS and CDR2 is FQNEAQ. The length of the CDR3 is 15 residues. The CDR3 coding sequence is TGTGCCAGCAGCTTAGCACCGGGCTCTGGAAACACCATATATTTT. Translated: CASSLAPGSGNTIYF.

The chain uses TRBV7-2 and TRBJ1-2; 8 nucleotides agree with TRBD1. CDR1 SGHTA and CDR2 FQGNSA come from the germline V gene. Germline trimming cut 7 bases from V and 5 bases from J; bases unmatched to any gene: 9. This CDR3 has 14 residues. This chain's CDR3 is CASNKGQGGYGYTF. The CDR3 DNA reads TGTGCCAGCAACAAAGGACAGGGAGGGTATGGCTACACCTTC.

The CDR3 sequence is CASSPGVGGPGNEQFF. CDR3 nucleotides: TGCGCCAGCAGCCCGGGGGTGGGGGGGCCAGGCAATGAGCAGTTCTTC. V gene TRBV5-1 combines with J gene TRBJ2-1; the D gene is possibly TRBD2 (7 bases). The CDR3 has 16 amino acids. V was shortened by 4 bases and J by 6 bases, with 20 bases between the two germline ends. The germline V gene encodes CDR1 SGHRS and CDR2 YFSETQ.

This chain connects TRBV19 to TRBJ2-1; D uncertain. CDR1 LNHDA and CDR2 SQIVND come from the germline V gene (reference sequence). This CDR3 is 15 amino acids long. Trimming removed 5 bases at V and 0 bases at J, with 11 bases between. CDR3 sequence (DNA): TGTGCCAGTAGTCCCCTAGACCGCTCCTACAATGAGCAGTTCTTC. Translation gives CASSPLDRSYNEQFF.

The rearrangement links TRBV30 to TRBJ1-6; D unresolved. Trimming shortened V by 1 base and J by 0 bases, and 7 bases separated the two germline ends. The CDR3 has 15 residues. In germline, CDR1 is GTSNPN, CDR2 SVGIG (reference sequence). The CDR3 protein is CAWSDGSSYNSPLHF. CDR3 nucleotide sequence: TGTGCCTGGAGTGACGGGAGCTCCTATAATTCACCCCTCCACTTT.

CDR3 loop: CASSQWATGAGGGYTF. CDR3 coding DNA: TGTGCCAGCAGCCAGTGGGCGACAGGGGCCGGCGGAGGCTACACCTTC. The V and J genes are TRBV7-6 and TRBJ1-2; TRBD1 agrees at 8 bases. Germline CDR1 is SGHVS and CDR2 is FNYEAQ. The ends lost 5 bases at V and 8 bases at J; junction bases unmatched: 16. This CDR3 spans 16 amino acids.

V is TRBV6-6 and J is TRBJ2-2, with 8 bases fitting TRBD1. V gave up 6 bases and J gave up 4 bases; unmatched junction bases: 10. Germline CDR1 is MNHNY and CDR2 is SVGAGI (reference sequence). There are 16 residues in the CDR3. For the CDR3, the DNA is TGTGCCAGCAGCCCAATGACAGGGGATCTCACCGGGGAGCTGTTTTTT. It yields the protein CASSPMTGDLTGELFF.

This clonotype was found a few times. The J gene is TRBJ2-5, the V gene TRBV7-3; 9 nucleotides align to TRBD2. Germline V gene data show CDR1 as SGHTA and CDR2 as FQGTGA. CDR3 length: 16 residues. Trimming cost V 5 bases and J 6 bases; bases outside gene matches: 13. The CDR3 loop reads CASSPRASGELKTQYF. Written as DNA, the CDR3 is TGTGCCAGCAGCCCCCGCGCTAGCGGGGAACTGAAGACCCAGTACTTC.

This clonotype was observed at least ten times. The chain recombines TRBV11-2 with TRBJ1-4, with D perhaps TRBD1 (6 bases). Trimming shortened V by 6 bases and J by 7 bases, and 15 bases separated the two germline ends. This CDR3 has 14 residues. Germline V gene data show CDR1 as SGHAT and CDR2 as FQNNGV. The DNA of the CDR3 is TGTGCCAGCAGTCGAACAGGGACACTTGAAAAACTGTTTTTT. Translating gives CASSRTGTLEKLFF.

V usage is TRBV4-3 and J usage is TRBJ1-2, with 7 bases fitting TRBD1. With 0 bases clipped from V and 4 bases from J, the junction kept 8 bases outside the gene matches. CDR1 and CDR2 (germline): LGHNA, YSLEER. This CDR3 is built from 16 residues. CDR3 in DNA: TGCGCCAGCAGCCAAGATCTGCAGGGGGTTTCCTATGGCTACACCTTC. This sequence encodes CASSQDLQGVSYGYTF.